This TCR beta chain was found in a study of graft-versus-host responses after intestinal transplantation. Study-level information: Once they had received anti-thymocyte globulin induction, all recipients took tacrolimus and steroids for 2 to 4 years.

The CDR3 contains 13 residues. The germline V gene encodes CDR1 MNHEY and CDR2 SVGAGI. V was clipped by 10 bases and J by 5 bases; unmatched bases: 10. Measured with immunoSEQ multiplex PCR; TCRdb has only the in-frame clones, and not every one. The table has some 64,000 clones, roughly nine tenths seen once. Note on this clone: The target antigen is unknown.

Study-level findings and limits: When patients had graft-donor T cell macrochimerism, their allografts held high graft-versus-host to host-versus-graft clonal ratios. GvH clone levels peaked in circulation, and this peak was associated with early post-transplant HvG declines. GvH clones were found in recipient marrow; some appeared first in ileum or blood.

Sequencing was performed on unstimulated CD8+ T cells sorted from spleen or lymph node cells, taken before transplant. The chain joins TRBV6-5 to TRBJ2-5; 7 bases match TRBD2. The source is a human donor who was the organ donor for an intestinal transplant. CDR3 in amino acids: CATNGRESETQYF. The CDR3 region has the DNA TGTGCCACCAACGGGCGGGAGAGTGAGACCCAGTACTTC.